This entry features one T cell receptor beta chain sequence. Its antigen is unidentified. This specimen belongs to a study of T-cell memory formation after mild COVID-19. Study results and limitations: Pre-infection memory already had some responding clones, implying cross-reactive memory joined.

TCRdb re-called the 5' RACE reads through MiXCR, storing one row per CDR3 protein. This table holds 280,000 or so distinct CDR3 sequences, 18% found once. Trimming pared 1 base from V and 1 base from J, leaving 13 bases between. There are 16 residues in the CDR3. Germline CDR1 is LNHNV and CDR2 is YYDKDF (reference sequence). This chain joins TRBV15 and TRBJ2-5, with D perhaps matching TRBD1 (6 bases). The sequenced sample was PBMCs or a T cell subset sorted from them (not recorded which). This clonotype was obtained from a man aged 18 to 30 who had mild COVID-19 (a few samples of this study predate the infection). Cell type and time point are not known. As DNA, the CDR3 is TGTGCCACCAGCAGAGGGGACACGTCTCCCCAAGAGACCCAGTACTTC. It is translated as CATSRGDTSPQETQYF.